The sample holds a few counts of the clone carrying this T cell receptor beta chain. The sample belongs to a study of CD8+ T cells in alopecia areata. The sequencing template was cDNA reverse transcribed from extracted RNA. Assay: immunoSEQ multiplex PCR; the TCRdb copy retains only in-frame clones and omits some. The sample carries about 200,000 clones, about 61% recorded once. CDR1 SQVTM and CDR2 ANQGSEA come from the germline V gene. The ends were cut back, 1 base at V and 0 bases at J, with 13 bases in the middle. This CDR3 contains 15 residues. The chain couples TRBV29-1 to TRBJ2-7; D is possibly TRBD1 or TRBD2 (5 bases each). Sequencing input: CD8+ T cells sorted from blood. The TCR comes from a human donor in good health. The CDR3 DNA is TGCAGCGTTGAAGCAGAGGGACCTATCTCCTACGAGCAGTACTTC. It translates to CSVEAEGPISYEQYF.